This entry describes one T cell receptor (beta chain). As yet, its antigen is unknown. PCR primers comprised 60 Vbeta and 13 Jbeta primers. The table came from immunoSEQ multiplex PCR; TCRdb's copy has only in-frame clones and leaves some out. This repertoire shows some 170,000 clones, 72% found once; its top ten account for over 2%. The sample comes from a study of cytomegalovirus exposure and HLA in healthy donors. Study-level background: Samples from HLA-typed donors yielded about 85 million unique TCRs in an early data release.

General observations from the study: Three CMV-associated chains were confirmed in vitro to be specific for CMV antigens.

In germline, CDR1 is MNHEY, CDR2 SVGAGI. The CDR3 extends over 15 amino acids. The V and J ends lost 1 base and 2 bases respectively, with 9 bases between them. The TCR comes from a human donor in good health. The chain is built from TRBV6-5 and TRBJ2-1, with D possibly TRBD1 on 6 matching bases. The sequenced sample was PBMCs. The CDR3 loop reads CASSYYGGAYNEQFF. The CDR3 region has the DNA TGTGCCAGCAGTTACTATGGGGGCGCCTACAATGAGCAGTTCTTC.